Each of the 22 T cell receptor beta chains below was sequenced from the same sample in a study of early T cells in non-severe SARS-CoV-2 infection (dated by TCRdb to the early 2020s). The library was obtained by 5' RACE. Sequencing was carried out with a NextSeq 500. Using fastp at Q25 and MiXCR, TCRdb reprocessed the public reads and kept productive beta chains. Here each entry gathers all rows of one CDR3 protein and keeps the most common genes and DNA. This sample lists around 57,000 distinct CDR3 sequences; around 13% were detected once. The biggest ten clones account for approximately 4.4% of the sample. The specimen sequenced was whole blood. Every receptor here comes from an adult who was a healthcare worker with PCR-confirmed SARS-CoV-2 infection or an uninfected control (not recorded which).

This rearrangement joins TRBV20-1 to TRBJ2-7, with D possibly TRBD1 on 5 matching bases. V lost 3 bases and J lost 4, with 10 bases in between. CDR1 is DFQATT and CDR2 is SNEGSKA in the germline V gene (reference sequence). The CDR3 covers 12 residues. CDR3 residues: CSASPGQYEQYF. The CDR3 region has the DNA TGCAGTGCTAGCCCAGGGCAGTACGAGCAGTACTTC.

The table lists this clonotype with many counts. The rearrangement joins TRBV5-6 to TRBJ2-4; D may be TRBD1 (5 bases). There are 14 residues in the CDR3. Germline loops: CDR1 SGHDT, CDR2 YYEEEE. Trimming left V 4 bases short and J 2 bases short, with 10 bases between. The CDR3 region is CASSPGFTKNIQYF. Written as DNA, the CDR3 is TGTGCCAGCAGCCCAGGGTTTACCAAAAACATTCAGTACTTC.

This clonotype appeared once. The chain employs TRBV27 and TRBJ2-5; the D is unclear. This CDR3 region has 13 residues. The V end lost 0 bases, the J end lost 5 bases, and 7 bases lay between the germline ends. CDR1 and CDR2 from the germline V gene are MNHEY and SMNVEV (reference sequence). CDR3 DNA: TGTGCCAGCAGTTTATCGGGATCGGAGACCCAGTACTTC. Protein sequence: CASSLSGSETQYF.

The rearrangement uses TRBV29-1 and TRBJ1-2; a possible D gene is TRBD1 (5 bases). The CDR3 length is 12 residues. The germline V and J ends were trimmed by 7 bases and 0 bases, with 9 bases remaining between them. CDR1 SQVTM and CDR2 ANQGSEA come from the germline V gene. CDR3 DNA: TGCAGCGATCAGGGATCTAACTATGGCTACACCTTC. It codes for CSDQGSNYGYTF.

At least ten counts were recorded for this clonotype. The chain has TRBV12-3 or TRBV12-4 and TRBJ1-1; D call uncertain. The CDR3 loop spans 11 amino acids. The V and J ends lost 4 bases and 5 bases respectively, with 5 bases between them. In DNA form, the CDR3 reads TGTGCCAGCAGTTGGGGTACTGAAGCTTTCTTT. This encodes CASSWGTEAFF.

By proportion, this clonotype is medium-sized. V gene TRBV6-1 combines with J gene TRBJ2-1, with 12 nucleotides matching TRBD2. This CDR3 region has 15 residues. Germline V lookup: CDR1 MNHNS, CDR2 SASEGT. Germline trimming cut 2 bases from V and 6 bases from J; bases unmatched to any gene: 2. CDR3 in amino acids: CASSERTSGINEQFF. CDR3 bases: TGTGCCAGCAGTGAAAGGACTAGCGGGATCAATGAGCAGTTCTTC.

This clonotype occurred a few times. This chain connects TRBV4-3 to TRBJ1-3; 7 bases align to TRBD1. CDR1 LGHNA and CDR2 YSLEER come from the germline V gene. There are 14 residues in the CDR3. V dropped 3 bases and J dropped 2; count of bases not matched to a gene: 1. The CDR3 is CASSQGTAGNTIYF. CDR3 sequence (DNA): TGCGCCAGCAGCCAGGGGACAGCTGGAAACACCATATATTTT.

This chain links TRBV25-1 with TRBJ1-5; maybe TRBD1 (5 bases). In germline, CDR1 is MGHDK, CDR2 SYGVNS. The V end was cut by 6 bases, the J end by 4 bases, with 10 bases between. The length of the CDR3 is 13 residues. This CDR3 is CASSVGVNQPQHF. DNA of the CDR3: TGTGCCAGCAGCGTGGGGGTAAATCAGCCCCAGCATTTT. Variable domain in full (rest from reference TRBV25-1 and TRBJ1-5): EADIYQTPRYLVIGTGKKITLECSQTMGHDKMYWYQQDPGMELHLIHYSYGVNSTEKGDLSSESTVSRIRTEHFPLTLESARPSHTSQYLCASSVGVNQPQHFGDGTRLSIL.

This clonotype came up many times. The chain combines TRBV7-9 with TRBJ2-1; no firm D call. The ends were cut back, 0 bases at V and 0 bases at J, with 9 bases in the middle. Germline CDR1 reads SEHNR; CDR2 reads FQNEAQ (reference sequence). The CDR3 runs to 16 residues. CDR3: CASSLAPASSYNEQFF. DNA for the CDR3: TGTGCCAGCAGCTTAGCCCCCGCAAGCTCCTACAATGAGCAGTTCTTC.

Remarks on this clonotype: Compared with germline, one end of the junction differs, possibly owing to a read error. This rearrangement joins TRBV7-7 to TRBJ2-7; possibly TRBD2 for D (6 bases). CDR3 size: 13 residues. Germline CDR1 is SSHAT and CDR2 is FNYEAQ (reference sequence). The CDR3, as DNA: TGTGCTAGCAGCCGGGACTTAGCCTACGAGCAGTACTTC. Its protein is CASSRDLAYEQYF.

The chain has TRBV20-1 and TRBJ1-5; TRBD1 is a possible D gene (6 bases). V lost 4 bases and J lost 4, with 11 bases in between. The CDR3 totals 13 residues. Germline lookup yields CDR1 DFQATT and CDR2 SNEGSKA (reference sequence). The CDR3 here is CSATQGRNQPQHF. The CDR3 nucleotides read TGCAGTGCTACTCAGGGGAGGAATCAGCCCCAGCATTTT.

This clonotype appeared a few times. This sequence joins TRBV5-8 and TRBJ2-1; D gene ambiguous. The V gene lost 1 base and the J gene lost 13 bases, with 12 bases spanning the gap. This CDR3 comprises 12 residues. Germline CDR1 SGHTS, CDR2 YDEGEE. CDR3 in amino acids: CASSLQISTQFF. The CDR3 DNA is TGTGCCAGCAGCTTGCAAATTAGTACCCAGTTCTTC.

The rearrangement links TRBV7-6 to TRBJ2-7; D may be TRBD1 (6 bases). CDR3 size: 14 residues. V was shortened by 1 base and J by 5 bases, with 12 bases between the two germline ends. CDR1 is SGHVS and CDR2 is FNYEAQ in the germline V gene. The CDR3 nucleotides read TGTGCCAGCAGCTTAGGGCCAGGGGCGGACGAGCAGTACTTC. Translated, it gives CASSLGPGADEQYF.

This chain uses TRBV11-2 with TRBJ2-5; possibly TRBD1 for D (6 bases). The V gene lost 3 bases and the J gene lost 4 bases, with 9 bases spanning the gap. This CDR3 is 13 amino acids long. Germline V gene data show CDR1 as SGHAT and CDR2 as FQNNGV. CDR3: CASSLQGLETQYF. DNA of the CDR3: TGTGCCAGCAGCTTGCAGGGGCTAGAGACCCAGTACTTC. The whole variable domain, filled in from reference TRBV11-2 and TRBJ2-5, reads EAGVAQSPRYKIIEKRQSVAFWCNPISGHATLYWYQQILGQGPKLLIQFQNNGVVDDSQLPKDRFSAERLKGVDSTLKIQPAKLEDSAVYLCASSLQGLETQYFGPGTRLLVL.

This chain uses TRBV20-1 with TRBJ1-2; unclear D gene. Germline CDR1 DFQATT, CDR2 SNEGSKA (reference sequence). The CDR3 is made up of 12 amino acids. Trimming removed 1 base from V and 4 bases from J, with 7 bases in between. This chain's CDR3 is CSARVVAYGYTF. The CDR3 DNA reads TGCAGTGCTAGAGTGGTAGCCTATGGCTACACCTTC.

This clonotype has only a few counts. The chain combines TRBV6-2 or TRBV6-3 with TRBJ1-1; the D gene is possibly TRBD1 (5 bases). From germline, CDR1 is MNHEY and CDR2 SVGEGT. V shed 5 bases and J shed 5 bases, with 9 bases lying between them. This CDR3 spans 12 amino acids. CDR3 region: CASSQGRTEAFF. The DNA for the CDR3 is TGTGCCAGCAGTCAGGGTCGGACTGAAGCTTTCTTT.

This chain uses TRBV4-2 with TRBJ2-4, with a tentative D call TRBD2 (7 bases). The ends were cut back, 1 base at V and 6 bases at J, with 25 bases in the middle. Germline CDR1 reads LGHNA; CDR2 reads YNFKEQ. This CDR3 comprises 19 residues. The CDR3 DNA reads as TGTGCCAGCAGCCAAGTCGGGGGGCCTGGGCAGACCCGGATAAACATTCAGTACTTC. It translates to CASSQVGGPGQTRINIQYF.

This clonotype was detected many times. This chain joins TRBV2 and TRBJ2-1; no firm D call. The CDR3 runs 16 residues. Trimming cost V 2 bases and J 5 bases, with 16 bases left between them. The germline gives CDR1 SNHLY, CDR2 FYNNEI. CDR3 in DNA: TGTGCCAGCAGTGAAAGGGCTAACCCTATGAACAATGAGCAGTTCTTC. Residues: CASSERANPMNNEQFF.

Many counts were recorded for this clonotype. V is TRBV28 and J is TRBJ1-1; D gene ambiguous. Germline V gene lookup returns CDR1 MDHEN and CDR2 SYDVKM. The CDR3 is 12 residues long. The V gene lost 3 bases and the J gene lost 3 bases, with 5 bases spanning the gap. CDR3 sequence: CASSFGYTEAFF. DNA for the CDR3: TGTGCCAGCAGTTTCGGGTACACTGAAGCTTTCTTT.

V usage is TRBV12-3 or TRBV12-4 and J usage is TRBJ2-3; 10 bases map to TRBD2. Unmatched junction bases numbered 10, after V lost 6 bases and J lost 4 bases. This CDR3 comprises 16 residues. CDR3 region: CASRLAGEPGPDTQYF. The CDR3 nucleotides read TGTGCCAGCAGGCTAGCGGGGGAGCCTGGCCCAGATACGCAGTATTTT.

A few counts support this clonotype. This rearrangement joins TRBV25-1 to TRBJ2-7; 10 nucleotides match TRBD1. CDR3 length: 17 amino acids. Trimming cost V 0 bases and J 6 bases; bases outside gene matches: 11. Looked up from germline, CDR1 is MGHDK and CDR2 is SYGVNS. CDR3 in DNA: TGTGCCAGCAGTGAATACCCCGGCGGACAGGGGGGTGGCGAGCAGTACTTC. Its translation: CASSEYPGGQGGGEQYF.

The chain is built from TRBV7-6 and TRBJ2-1; D could derive from TRBD1 or TRBD2 (5 bases each). Germline loops: CDR1 SGHVS, CDR2 FNYEAQ. The CDR3 consists of 16 residues. Trimming cost V 1 base and J 3 bases, with 13 bases left between them. CDR3 sequence reads: CASSLVPGRHYNEQFF. The CDR3 region has the DNA TGTGCCAGCAGCTTAGTTCCGGGACGCCACTACAATGAGCAGTTCTTC.